This TCR beta chain is from a study of T cell responses to AZD1222 COVID-19 vaccine. General study points: Baseline testing showed seropositivity in only a handful of AZD1222 recipients.

Trimming removed 3 bases at V and 3 bases at J, with 15 bases between. CDR3 length: 15 amino acids. Germline V gene lookup returns CDR1 LNHDA and CDR2 SQIVND (reference sequence). Concerning this clone: Its specificity is not known.

Some clones are missing from TCRdb's copy, which holds only in-frame ones; the method was immunoSEQ multiplex PCR. The sample includes around 140,000 clones, more than 70% of them seen just once. The sample here was peripheral blood, taken 28 days after the second AZD1222 dose. The sequence was obtained from an adult who received the AZD1222 COVID-19 vaccine. The V gene is TRBV19, the J gene TRBJ2-7, with D unclear. CDR3 nucleotide sequence: TGTGCCAGTAGTATCGGCAGGTACCCCCTCTACGAGCAGTACTTC. It specifies CASSIGRYPLYEQYF.